The 9 T cell receptor beta chains below were found in one sample sequenced in a study of cytomegalovirus exposure and HLA in healthy donors (dated by TCRdb to about 2017). The library was generated by the immunoSEQ multiplex PCR assay. The multiplex PCR relied on a mix of 60 forward primers for TCR Vbeta segments and 13 reverse primers for TCR Jbeta segments. The clones in this table, taken by TCRdb from immuneACCESS, are in-frame only. Not every clone is retained; where verified, under half of the shortfall comes from an unresolved V gene, and the cause of the rest is unknown. This sample lists about 100,000 clones; under 85% were detected once. About 2.1% of the sample is held by the ten biggest clonotypes. Material: PBMCs. Source of these receptors: a woman in her forties in good health and CMV-seronegative.

V usage is TRBV19 and J usage is TRBJ1-5; 9 nucleotides agree with TRBD1. V lost 10 bases, J lost 4 bases, and 5 bases stayed unmatched. This CDR3 is built from 13 residues. Germline lookup yields CDR1 LNHDA and CDR2 SQIVND (reference sequence). The CDR3 region has the DNA TGTGCCACCCGGGACAGGGATAATCAGCCCCAGCATTTT. Amino acid sequence: CATRDRDNQPQHF.

V usage is TRBV2 and J usage is TRBJ2-1; D perhaps matches TRBD2 (7 bases). Per germline, CDR1 SNHLY and CDR2 FYNNEI. CDR3 size: 13 residues. The V and J ends lost 7 bases and 8 bases respectively, with 15 bases between them. The CDR3 is CASKLRGGDEQFF. CDR3 nucleotide sequence: TGTGCCAGCAAGTTAAGAGGGGGGGATGAGCAGTTCTTC.

A note on this clone: One end of the junction does not line up with germline, which may come from a read error. Other DNA sequences in this specimen translate into the identical CDR3. This chain uses TRBV18 with TRBJ2-7; D uncertain. CDR3 length: 14 residues. Looked up from germline, CDR1 is KGHSH and CDR2 is LQKENI. The CDR3 loop is CASSVLGGSYEQYF. As DNA, the CDR3 is TGCGCCAGCTCCGTATTAGGCGGTTCCTACGAGCAGTACTTC.

This clone was recorded a few times. The V gene is TRBV18, the J gene TRBJ2-1, with TRBD2 identical over 8 bases. The CDR3 is 17 residues long. Germline V gives CDR1 KGHSH, CDR2 LQKENI. V gave up 0 bases and J gave up 2 bases; unmatched junction bases: 6. This CDR3 reads CASSPPNTGGAYNEQFF. The CDR3 coding sequence is TGTGCCAGCTCACCACCGAATACGGGAGGGGCCTACAATGAGCAGTTCTTC.

The rearrangement joins TRBV6-5 to TRBJ1-5, with TRBD1 identical over 8 bases. This CDR3 is built from 13 residues. Germline V gene data show CDR1 as MNHEY and CDR2 as SVGAGI. V was clipped by 6 bases and J by 5 bases; unmatched bases: 3. The CDR3 bases are TGTGCCAGCAGGCAGGGGGCGGATCAGCCCCAGCATTTT. Encoded protein: CASRQGADQPQHF.

V gene TRBV15 combines with J gene TRBJ1-5; possibly TRBD1 for D (6 bases). CDR3 length equals 14 residues. V was pared by 3 bases and J by 3 bases, with 9 bases between. The germline gives CDR1 LNHNV, CDR2 YYDKDF (reference sequence). CDR3 protein: CATSRAGDNQPQHF. The CDR3 coding sequence is TGTGCCACCAGCAGGGCAGGGGACAATCAGCCCCAGCATTTT.

The rearrangement joins TRBV14 to TRBJ1-3; D not certain. Germline V CDR1 and CDR2: SGHDN, FVKESK. This CDR3 is 16 amino acids long. With 3 bases removed from V and 0 bases from J, the gap between germline ends came to 12 bases. As DNA, the CDR3 is TGTGCCAGCAGCCACCTCTACGGTGGCTCTGGAAACACCATATATTTT. This codes for CASSHLYGGSGNTIYF.

V usage is TRBV30 and J usage is TRBJ1-2; TRBD1 is a possible D gene (5 bases). Trimming pared 1 base from V and 12 bases from J, leaving 12 bases between. Germline V gene data show CDR1 as GTSNPN and CDR2 as SVGIG (reference sequence). The CDR3 runs to 11 residues. The CDR3 nucleotides are TGTGCCTGGAGTGCTCGGGGGGGAGACACCTTC. The encoded protein is CAWSARGGDTF.

CDR3 sequence: CASSLSTGGPGGAFF. In DNA form, the CDR3 reads TGTGCCAGCAGTTTATCGACTGGGGGCCCGGGGGGAGCTTTCTTT. The chain couples TRBV27 to TRBJ1-1; tentative D call: TRBD1 (6 bases). Between the trimmed V and J ends, which lost 0 bases and 10 bases, there was a span of 18 bases. The CDR3 has 15 amino acids. The germline V gene has CDR1 MNHEY and CDR2 SMNVEV (reference sequence).